The 24 T cell receptor beta chains below come from one sample, sequenced in a study of blood T cell repertoires in COVID-19. Only in-frame clones appear in the TCRdb table, and some are missing; sequencing was by immunoSEQ multiplex PCR. The sample holds approximately 81,000 clones, approximately 78% seen once. Sequenced: peripheral blood. The receptors here all came from a human donor in a cohort sampled during active COVID-19.

This sequence joins TRBV19 and TRBJ2-7, with D perhaps TRBD1 (6 bases). CDR1 and CDR2 from the germline V gene are LNHDA and SQIVND (reference sequence). CDR3 size: 16 residues. Trimming removed 9 bases at V and 2 bases at J, with 23 bases between. CDR3 in amino acids: CASALTPGALPYEQYF. Written as DNA, the CDR3 is TGTGCCAGCGCCCTAACCCCAGGGGCCTTGCCCTACGAGCAGTACTTC.

This sequence joins TRBV6-5 and TRBJ1-2, with TRBD1 as a possible D gene (6 bases). The germline CDR1 and CDR2 sequences are MNHEY and SVGAGI. The V end lost 5 bases, the J end lost 7 bases, and 20 bases lay between the germline ends. The CDR3 runs 15 residues. CDR3 residues: CASSPGNTGISGYTF. CDR3 nucleotide sequence: TGTGCCAGCAGTCCCGGTAATACAGGGATCAGTGGCTACACCTTC.

This sequence joins TRBV5-1 and TRBJ2-5; D remains ambiguous. The CDR3 covers 14 residues. Germline V gene sequence: CDR1 SGHRS, CDR2 YFSETQ. V lost 4 bases and J 2 bases, leaving 12 bases between the germline ends. CDR3 nucleotides: TGCGCCAGCAGCGCGGCTACAACACAAGAGACCCAGTACTTC. This translates into CASSAATTQETQYF.

The chain couples TRBV7-9 to TRBJ2-1; 9 bases match TRBD2. CDR1 and CDR2 (germline): SEHNR, FQNEAQ (reference sequence). Germline trimming cut 10 bases from V and 7 bases from J; bases unmatched to any gene: 11. The CDR3 contains 14 residues. CDR3: CATARAGGQNEQFF. CDR3 DNA sequence: TGTGCCACCGCCCGCGCGGGGGGGCAGAATGAGCAGTTCTTC.

The chain combines TRBV11-2 with TRBJ2-1; a possible D gene is TRBD2 (6 bases). In germline, CDR1 is SGHAT, CDR2 FQNNGV. CDR3 length equals 14 residues. With 1 base removed from V and 3 bases from J, the gap between germline ends came to 7 bases. This CDR3 is CASSLASDYNEQFF. CDR3 DNA: TGTGCCAGCAGCTTAGCTAGCGACTACAATGAGCAGTTCTTC.

The gene calls are TRBV27 and TRBJ1-1; possibly TRBD1 for D (5 bases). Germline CDR1 and CDR2: MNHEY and SMNVEV (reference sequence). This CDR3 has 13 residues. Trimming shortened V by 10 bases and J by 8 bases, and 20 bases separated the two germline ends. CDR3 protein: CATSPQGLSEAFF. In DNA form, the CDR3 reads TGTGCCACCTCACCGCAGGGCCTCTCCGAAGCTTTCTTT.

The chain combines TRBV25-1 with TRBJ1-1; 8 bases are a match to TRBD1. This CDR3 region has 12 residues. The ends lost 3 bases at V and 8 bases at J; junction bases unmatched: 2. From germline, CDR1 is MGHDK and CDR2 SYGVNS. The CDR3 protein is CASSDRDREAFF. The CDR3 DNA reads TGTGCCAGCAGTGACCGGGACAGGGAAGCTTTCTTT.

The V and J genes are TRBV7-8 and TRBJ2-7; D is perhaps TRBD1 or TRBD2 (8 bases each). Germline loops: CDR1 SGHVS, CDR2 FQNEAQ. Trimming cost V 5 bases and J 0 bases, with 14 bases left between them. The CDR3 covers 15 residues. Here the CDR3 reads CASSRTGTSSYEQYF. The DNA of the CDR3 is TGTGCCAGCAGCCGGACAGGGACTAGCTCCTACGAGCAGTACTTC. The full variable domain, in which reference TRBV7-8 and TRBJ2-7 provide the parts outside the CDR3, is GAGVSQSPRYKVAKRGQDVALRCDPISGHVSLFWYQQALGQGPEFLTYFQNEAQLDKSGLPSDRFFAERPEGSVSTLKIQRTQQEDSAVYLCASSRTGTSSYEQYFGPGTRLTVT.

As regards this clone: A junction boundary mismatches the germline segment, possibly from a read error. The chain combines TRBV6-5 with TRBJ2-7, with D possibly matching TRBD2 (5 bases). The CDR3 extends over 11 amino acids. Germline values: CDR1 MNHEY, CDR2 SVGAGI. CDR3 bases: TGTGCCAGCACCTCCTCAAGCGGAGAAACCTTC. This codes for CASTSSSGETF.

The chain recombines TRBV15 with TRBJ1-4; D might be TRBD1 (6 bases). CDR1 is LNHNV, CDR2 YYDKDF, per germline (reference sequence). The CDR3 runs 16 residues. Trimming shortened V by 0 bases and J by 11 bases, and 19 bases separated the two germline ends. CDR3 in DNA: TGTGCCACCAGCAGAGAGGGGGGGACATCGTCTCCGAAACTGTTTTTT. It specifies CATSREGGTSSPKLFF.

The chain employs TRBV9 and TRBJ1-4, with a possible D match to TRBD1 (6 bases). V shed 4 bases and J shed 10 bases, with 17 bases lying between them. Germline CDR1 and CDR2: SGDLS and YYNGEE. This CDR3 has 14 residues. CDR3 nucleotides: TGTGCCAGCAGCCCGGCGACAGGTTCGGGAAAACTGTTTTTT. This sequence encodes CASSPATGSGKLFF.

This chain links TRBV5-4 with TRBJ2-7; TRBD1 might be the D (5 bases). The germline V and J ends were trimmed by 0 bases and 2 bases, with 9 bases remaining between them. This CDR3 is built from 14 residues. The V gene's germline CDR1 is SGHNT and CDR2 YYREEE (reference sequence). CDR3 residues: CASSLDRLTYEQYF. For the CDR3, the DNA is TGTGCCAGCAGCTTGGACAGGCTGACCTACGAGCAGTACTTC.

This sequence joins TRBV9 and TRBJ1-2; TRBD1 might be the D (5 bases). CDR3 length: 12 amino acids. Germline V gene data show CDR1 as SGDLS and CDR2 as YYNGEE. The V end was cut by 3 bases, the J end by 7 bases, with 10 bases between. CDR3 nucleotides: TGTGCCAGCAGCGAGGGGAACGGTGGCTACACCTTC. Encoded protein: CASSEGNGGYTF.

This clone was recorded a few times. The V call is TRBV18, the J call TRBJ1-4; D is perhaps TRBD1 (6 bases). Germline lookup yields CDR1 KGHSH and CDR2 LQKENI. The CDR3 covers 16 residues. Trimming left V 3 bases short and J 4 bases short, with 15 bases between. DNA for the CDR3: TGTGCCAGCTCACCCCGTCGAGGGGGGGGTAATGAAAAACTGTTTTTT. Its protein product is CASSPRRGGGNEKLFF.

Comments on this clone: Other DNA sequences in the sample encode the same CDR3. The chain employs TRBV4-3 and TRBJ1-3; D unresolved. The V and J ends lost 0 bases and 4 bases respectively, with 10 bases between them. This CDR3 region has 15 residues. The germline V gene encodes CDR1 LGHNA and CDR2 YSLEER. The CDR3 here is CASSQDAGSGNTIYF. The CDR3 DNA reads as TGCGCCAGCAGCCAAGATGCAGGATCCGGAAACACCATATATTTT.

The chain combines TRBV5-6 with TRBJ2-1; 8 bases are a match to TRBD1. There are 14 residues in the CDR3. V lost 3 bases and J lost 8; bases outside the gene matches: 7. Germline V lookup: CDR1 SGHDT, CDR2 YYEEEE. The CDR3 DNA reads TGTGCCAGCAGCTCGCAGGGGGCGCGGTATGAGCAGTTCTTC. This codes for CASSSQGARYEQFF.

V is TRBV18 and J is TRBJ2-7, with TRBD2 matching over 8 bases. Germline V gene lookup returns CDR1 KGHSH and CDR2 LQKENI. The J segment lost 4 bases and the V segment lost 1 base, leaving 0 bases of the junction unmatched. This CDR3 region has 13 residues. The CDR3 spells CASSPLAGYEQYF. CDR3 DNA sequence: TGTGCCAGCTCACCACTAGCGGGGTACGAGCAGTACTTC.

The chain carries TRBV3-1 (or the pseudogene TRBV3-2) and TRBJ1-6, with 12 bases matching TRBD1. The germline gives CDR1 LGHDT, CDR2 YNNKEL (reference sequence). V dropped 1 base and J dropped 7; count of bases not matched to a gene: 5. The CDR3 is made up of 17 amino acids. The CDR3 here is CASSQGGGTGGNSPLHF. CDR3 nucleotides: TGTGCCAGCAGCCAAGGTGGGGGGACAGGGGGCAATTCACCCCTCCACTTT.

This clone was counted only a few times. The V gene is TRBV6-5, the J gene TRBJ2-7; 7 bases are a match to TRBD1. The CDR3 covers 13 residues. Germline V gene lookup returns CDR1 MNHEY and CDR2 SVGAGI. V gave up 8 bases and J gave up 4 bases; unmatched junction bases: 8. CDR3 region: CASLGTERYEQYF. The CDR3 nucleotides read TGTGCCAGCCTCGGGACAGAGAGATACGAGCAGTACTTC.

This sequence joins TRBV2 and TRBJ2-7; no reliable D call. CDR1 is SNHLY, CDR2 FYNNEI, per germline. V was trimmed by 10 bases and J by 3 bases, leaving 13 bases between them. This CDR3 is built from 12 residues. The CDR3 loop is CAIADMIYEQYF. DNA of the CDR3: TGTGCCATCGCCGACATGATCTACGAGCAGTACTTC. The entire variable domain, with the rest obtained from reference TRBV2 and TRBJ2-7, is as follows: EPEVTQTPSHQVTQMGQEVILRCVPISNHLYFYWYRQILGQKVEFLVSFYNNEISEKSEIFDDQFSVERPDGSNFTLKIRSTKLEDSAMYFCAIADMIYEQYFGPGTRLTVT.

The CDR3 region is CANASLGQRTGNYGYTF. The CDR3 region has the DNA TGCGCCAACGCTTCTCTCGGACAACGAACAGGGAACTATGGCTACACCTTC. J is TRBJ1-2 and V is TRBV23-1, with D tentatively TRBD1 (6 bases). TRBV23-1 is designated an ORF whose function remains uncertain. This CDR3 has 17 amino acids. V was clipped by 10 bases and J by 2 bases, with 26 bases between them.

The chain uses TRBV6-1 and TRBJ1-4, with D possibly TRBD1 on 5 matching bases. Germline V lookup: CDR1 MNHNS, CDR2 SASEGT. With 3 bases removed from V and 8 bases from J, the gap between germline ends came to 10 bases. The CDR3 is made up of 13 amino acids. Here the CDR3 DNA reads TGTGCCAGCAGTGACAGGGTCCGGGAAAAACTGTTTTTT. It specifies CASSDRVREKLFF.

Turning to this clone: Relative to the germline gene, one junction end is altered; a read error may explain this. CDR3 bases: TGTGCCAGCAGTGCTAGCGATCAGCCCCAGCATTTT. Protein product: CASSASDQPQHF. The rearrangement links TRBV12-3 or TRBV12-4 to TRBJ1-5; D remains unclear. The CDR3 consists of 12 residues.

CDR3 sequence (DNA): TGTGCCAGCAGCTTAGAAGGCGGGGGCCTCCCCTACGAGCAGTACTTC. Translated, it gives CASSLEGGGLPYEQYF. This sequence joins TRBV11-3 and TRBJ2-7; D is possibly TRBD2 (7 bases). CDR3 size: 16 residues. The V end lost 0 bases, the J end lost 2 bases, and 14 bases lay between the germline ends. In germline, CDR1 is SGHNT, CDR2 YENEEA. Based on the CDR3 plus reference TRBV11-3 and TRBJ2-7, the full variable domain is EAGVVQSPRYKIIEKKQPVAFWCNPISGHNTLYWYLQNLGQGPELLIRYENEEAVDDSQLPKDRFSAERLKGVDSTLKIQPAELGDSAVYLCASSLEGGGLPYEQYFGPGTRLTVT.